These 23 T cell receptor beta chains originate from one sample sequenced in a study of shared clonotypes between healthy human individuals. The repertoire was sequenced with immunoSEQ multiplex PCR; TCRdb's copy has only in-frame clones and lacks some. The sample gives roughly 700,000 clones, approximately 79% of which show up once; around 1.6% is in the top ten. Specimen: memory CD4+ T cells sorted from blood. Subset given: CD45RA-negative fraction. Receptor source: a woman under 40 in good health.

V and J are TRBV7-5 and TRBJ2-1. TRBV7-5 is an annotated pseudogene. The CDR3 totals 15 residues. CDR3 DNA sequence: TGTGTCAGAAGCCCCGGGACGGAAGAGACGGATGAGCAGTTCTTC. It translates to CVRSPGTEETDEQFF.

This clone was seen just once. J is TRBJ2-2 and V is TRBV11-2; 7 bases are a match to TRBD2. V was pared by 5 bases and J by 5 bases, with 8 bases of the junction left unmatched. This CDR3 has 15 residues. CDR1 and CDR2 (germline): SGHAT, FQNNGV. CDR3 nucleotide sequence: TGTGCCAGCAGCCCTAGCGGTCGGGGGACCGGGGAGCTGTTTTTT. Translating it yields CASSPSGRGTGELFF.

DNA for the CDR3: TGTGCCAGCAGTTTAGCGGGAGTTTGGGAGACCCAGTACTTC. Protein product: CASSLAGVWETQYF. The chain is built from TRBV28 and TRBJ2-5, with TRBD2 matching 7 bases. The V segment lost 2 bases and the J segment 5 bases; nucleotides outside the gene matches: 5. CDR1 is MDHEN, CDR2 SYDVKM, per germline. The CDR3 consists of 14 residues.

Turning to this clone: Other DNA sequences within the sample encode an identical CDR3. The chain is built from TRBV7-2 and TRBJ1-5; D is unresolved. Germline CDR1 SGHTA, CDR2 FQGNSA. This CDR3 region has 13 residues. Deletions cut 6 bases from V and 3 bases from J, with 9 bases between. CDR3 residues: CASSQDNNQPQHF. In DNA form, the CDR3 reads TGTGCCAGCAGTCAAGACAACAATCAGCCCCAGCATTTT.

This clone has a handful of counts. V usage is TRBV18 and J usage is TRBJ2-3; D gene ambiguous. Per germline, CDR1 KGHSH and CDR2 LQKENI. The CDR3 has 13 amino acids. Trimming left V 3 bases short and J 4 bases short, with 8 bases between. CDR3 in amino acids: CASSPIGSDTQYF. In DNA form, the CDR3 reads TGTGCCAGCTCACCGATAGGGTCAGATACGCAGTATTTT.

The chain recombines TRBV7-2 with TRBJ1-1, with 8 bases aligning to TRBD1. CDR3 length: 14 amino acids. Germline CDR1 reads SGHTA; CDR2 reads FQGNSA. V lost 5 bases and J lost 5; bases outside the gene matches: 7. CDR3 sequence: CASSPQGAVTEAFF. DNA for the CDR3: TGTGCCAGCAGCCCCCAGGGGGCGGTGACTGAAGCTTTCTTT. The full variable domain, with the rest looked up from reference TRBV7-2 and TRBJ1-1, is GAGVSQSPSNKVTEKGKDVELRCDPISGHTALYWYRQSLGQGLEFLIYFQGNSAPDKSGLPSDRFSAERTGGSVSTLTIQRTQQEDSAVYLCASSPQGAVTEAFFGQGTRLTVV.

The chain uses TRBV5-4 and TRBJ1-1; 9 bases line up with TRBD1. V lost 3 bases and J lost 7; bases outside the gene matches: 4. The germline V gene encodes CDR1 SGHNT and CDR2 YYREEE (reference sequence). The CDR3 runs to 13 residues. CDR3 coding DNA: TGTGCCAGCAGCTGGGACAGGGCCAATGAAGCTTTCTTT. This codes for CASSWDRANEAFF.

CDR3 DNA sequence: TGTGCCAGCAGTTCCAGCATGGGGGATACGCAGTATTTT. This codes for CASSSSMGDTQYF. V and J are TRBV7-9 and TRBJ2-3, with no clear D. The CDR3 is made up of 13 amino acids. Germline-derived CDR1 and CDR2 are SEHNR and FQNEAQ (reference sequence). V was shortened by 6 bases and J by 6 bases, with 13 bases between the two germline ends.

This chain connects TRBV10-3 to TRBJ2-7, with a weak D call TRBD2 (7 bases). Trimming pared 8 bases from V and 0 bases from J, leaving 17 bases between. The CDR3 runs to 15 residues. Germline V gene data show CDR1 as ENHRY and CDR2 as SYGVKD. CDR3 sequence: CAIGEKGGSSYEQYF. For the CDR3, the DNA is TGTGCCATCGGGGAGAAGGGGGGGAGCTCCTACGAGCAGTACTTC.

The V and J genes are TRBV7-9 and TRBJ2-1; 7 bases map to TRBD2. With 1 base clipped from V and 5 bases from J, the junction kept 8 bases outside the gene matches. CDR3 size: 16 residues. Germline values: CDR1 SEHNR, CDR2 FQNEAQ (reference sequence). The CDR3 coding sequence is TGTGCCAGCAGCTTAGGAATGGCGGGAGTAAACAATGAGCAGTTCTTC. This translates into CASSLGMAGVNNEQFF.

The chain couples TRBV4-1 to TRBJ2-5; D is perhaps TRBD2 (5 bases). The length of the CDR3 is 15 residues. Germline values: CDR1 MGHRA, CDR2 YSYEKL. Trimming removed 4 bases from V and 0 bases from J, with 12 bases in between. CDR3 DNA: TGCGCCAGCAGCCTCCGAGGGATGTACCAAGAGACCCAGTACTTC. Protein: CASSLRGMYQETQYF.

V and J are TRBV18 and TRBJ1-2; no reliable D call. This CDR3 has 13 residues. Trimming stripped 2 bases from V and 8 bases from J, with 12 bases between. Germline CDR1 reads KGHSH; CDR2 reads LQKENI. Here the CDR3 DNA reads TGTGCCAGCTCACCAATGGGCTCGGAAGGCTACACCTTC. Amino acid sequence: CASSPMGSEGYTF.

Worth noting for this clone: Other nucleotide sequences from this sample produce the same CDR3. The CDR3 DNA is TGCGCCAGCAGCTTGGTAGTTGGGAGGGACACTGAAGCTTTCTTT. Amino acid sequence: CASSLVVGRDTEAFF. This chain connects TRBV5-1 to TRBJ1-1; D gene uncertain. CDR1 SGHRS and CDR2 YFSETQ come from the germline V gene. Trimming removed 0 bases at V and 3 bases at J, with 12 bases between. The CDR3 runs to 15 residues.

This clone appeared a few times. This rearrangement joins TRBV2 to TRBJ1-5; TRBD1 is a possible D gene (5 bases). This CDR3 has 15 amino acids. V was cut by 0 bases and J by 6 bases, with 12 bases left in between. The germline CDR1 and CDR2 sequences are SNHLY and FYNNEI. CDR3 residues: CASSEAAGTGQPQHF. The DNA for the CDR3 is TGTGCCAGCAGTGAAGCGGCAGGGACCGGTCAGCCCCAGCATTTT.

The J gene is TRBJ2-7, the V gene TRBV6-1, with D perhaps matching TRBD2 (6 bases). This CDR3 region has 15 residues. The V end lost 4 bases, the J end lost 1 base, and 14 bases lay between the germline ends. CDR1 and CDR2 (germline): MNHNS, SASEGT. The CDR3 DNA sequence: TGTGCCAGCAGTGCCCTGGCGGAGGGGTCCTACGAGCAGTACTTC. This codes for CASSALAEGSYEQYF.

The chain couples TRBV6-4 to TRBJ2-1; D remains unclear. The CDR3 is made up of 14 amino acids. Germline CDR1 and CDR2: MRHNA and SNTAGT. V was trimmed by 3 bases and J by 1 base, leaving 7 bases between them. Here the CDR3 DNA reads TGTGCCAGCAGTGAGAAGGATTCCTACAATGAGCAGTTCTTC. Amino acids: CASSEKDSYNEQFF.

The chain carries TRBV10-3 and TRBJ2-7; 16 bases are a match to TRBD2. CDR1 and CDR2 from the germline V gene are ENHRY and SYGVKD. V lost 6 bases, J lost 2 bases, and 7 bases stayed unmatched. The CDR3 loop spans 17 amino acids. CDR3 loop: CAISGTSGRAATYEQYF. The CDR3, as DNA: TGTGCCATCAGCGGGACTAGCGGGAGGGCCGCAACCTACGAGCAGTACTTC.

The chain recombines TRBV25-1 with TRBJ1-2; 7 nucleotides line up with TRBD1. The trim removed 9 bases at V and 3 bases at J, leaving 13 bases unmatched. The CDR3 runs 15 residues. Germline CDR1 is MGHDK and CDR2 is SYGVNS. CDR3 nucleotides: TGTGCCAGTTCTCTAGGGGGCAGGGCGGACTATGGCTACACCTTC. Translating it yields CASSLGGRADYGYTF.

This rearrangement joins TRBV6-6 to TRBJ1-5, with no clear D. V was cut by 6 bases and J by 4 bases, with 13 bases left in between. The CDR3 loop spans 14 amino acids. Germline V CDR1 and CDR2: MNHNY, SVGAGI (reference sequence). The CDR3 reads CASSPLGGNQPQHF. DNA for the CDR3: TGTGCCAGCAGCCCTTTGGGTGGGAATCAGCCCCAGCATTTT.

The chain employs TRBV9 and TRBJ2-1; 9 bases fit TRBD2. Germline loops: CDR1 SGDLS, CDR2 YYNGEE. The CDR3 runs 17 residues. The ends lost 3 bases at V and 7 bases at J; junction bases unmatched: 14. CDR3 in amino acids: CASSASRIAGVSNEQFF. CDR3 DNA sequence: TGTGCCAGCAGCGCATCACGAATAGCGGGAGTCTCGAATGAGCAGTTCTTC.

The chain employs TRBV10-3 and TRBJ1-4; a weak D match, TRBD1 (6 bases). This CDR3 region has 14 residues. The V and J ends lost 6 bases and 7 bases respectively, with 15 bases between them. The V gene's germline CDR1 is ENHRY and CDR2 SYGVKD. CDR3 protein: CAIRADRLGEKLFF. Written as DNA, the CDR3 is TGTGCCATCAGGGCCGACAGGTTGGGTGAAAAACTGTTTTTT.

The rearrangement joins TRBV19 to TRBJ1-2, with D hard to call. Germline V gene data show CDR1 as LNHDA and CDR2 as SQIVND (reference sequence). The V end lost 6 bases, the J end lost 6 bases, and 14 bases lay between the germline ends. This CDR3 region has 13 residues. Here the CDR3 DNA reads TGTGCCAGTAGGGACGTCGGAGGTAATGGCTACACCTTC. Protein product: CASRDVGGNGYTF.

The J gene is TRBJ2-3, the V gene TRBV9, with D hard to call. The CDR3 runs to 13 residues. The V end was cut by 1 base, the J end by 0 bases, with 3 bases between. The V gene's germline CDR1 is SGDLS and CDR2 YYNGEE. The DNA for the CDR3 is TGTGCCAGCAGCGTACCCAGCACAGATACGCAGTATTTT. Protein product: CASSVPSTDTQYF.